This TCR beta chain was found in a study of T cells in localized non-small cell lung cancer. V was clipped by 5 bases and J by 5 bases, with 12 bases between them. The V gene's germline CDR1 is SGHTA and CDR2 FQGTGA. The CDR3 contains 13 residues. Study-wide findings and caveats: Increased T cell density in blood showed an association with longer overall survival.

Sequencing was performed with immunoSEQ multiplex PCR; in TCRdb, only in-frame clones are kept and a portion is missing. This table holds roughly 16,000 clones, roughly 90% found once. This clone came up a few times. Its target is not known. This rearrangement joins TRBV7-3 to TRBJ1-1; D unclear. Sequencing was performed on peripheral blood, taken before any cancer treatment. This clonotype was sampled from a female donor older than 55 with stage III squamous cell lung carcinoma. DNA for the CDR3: TGTGCCAGCAGCCTGGACCTGGAGACTGAAGCTTTCTTT. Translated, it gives CASSLDLETEAFF.